This TCR beta chain was observed in a study of vaccination effects on CD4 cells after COVID-19. Having been cultured for about 10 days, the cells underwent CD4+ T cell isolation. Sometime from March through December 2020, the person acquired a SARS-CoV-2 infection that PCR confirmed. Each participant was given two doses of one vaccine (BNT162b2 or mRNA-1273). Concerning this clone itself: Its specificity is not known.

TCRdb keeps only in-frame clones here, not all; method: immunoSEQ multiplex PCR. The repertoire holds about 50,000 clones, with about four fifths as singletons. The V and J ends lost 5 bases and 5 bases, in that order; junction bases with no gene match: 11. Germline V lookup: CDR1 KGHSH, CDR2 LQKENI. CDR3 length equals 15 residues. J is TRBJ2-7 and V is TRBV18, with TRBD1 identical over 8 bases. This clonotype was sampled from a human donor who had a prior SARS-CoV-2 infection. The specimen comprised CD4+ T cells from PBMCs cultured without peptide, sampled after COVID-19 vaccination. CDR3 in DNA: TGTGCCAGCTCATCAGATCAGGGGGCATATGACGAGCAGTACTTC. Protein product: CASSSDQGAYDEQYF.